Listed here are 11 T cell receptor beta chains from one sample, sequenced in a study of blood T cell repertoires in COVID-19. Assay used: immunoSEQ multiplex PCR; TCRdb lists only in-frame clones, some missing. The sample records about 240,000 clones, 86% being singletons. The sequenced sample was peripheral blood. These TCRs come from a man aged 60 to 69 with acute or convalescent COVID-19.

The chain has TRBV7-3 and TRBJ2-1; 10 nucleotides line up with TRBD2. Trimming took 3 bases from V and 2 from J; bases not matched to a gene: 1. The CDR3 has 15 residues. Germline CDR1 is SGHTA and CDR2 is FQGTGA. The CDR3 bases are TGTGCCAGCAGCTTTACTAGCGGGGCCTACAATGAGCAGTTCTTC. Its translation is CASSFTSGAYNEQFF.

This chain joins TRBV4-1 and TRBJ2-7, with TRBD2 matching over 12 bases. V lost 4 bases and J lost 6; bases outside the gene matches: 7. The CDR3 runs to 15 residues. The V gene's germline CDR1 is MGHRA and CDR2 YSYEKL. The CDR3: CASSPLTSGSGEQYF. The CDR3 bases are TGCGCCAGCAGCCCGCTGACTAGCGGGAGTGGCGAGCAGTACTTC.

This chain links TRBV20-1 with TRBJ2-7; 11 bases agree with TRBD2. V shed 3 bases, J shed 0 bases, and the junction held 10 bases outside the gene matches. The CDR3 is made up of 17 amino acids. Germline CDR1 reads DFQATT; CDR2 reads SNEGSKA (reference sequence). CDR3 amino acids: CSASGLAGGFSSYEQYF. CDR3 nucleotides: TGCAGTGCTAGTGGGCTAGCGGGAGGTTTTAGCTCCTACGAGCAGTACTTC.

As DNA, the CDR3 is TGTGCCAGCAGCTTATGGGTTACAGGGACCTCACCCCTCCACTTT. Translation: CASSLWVTGTSPLHF. This rearrangement joins TRBV7-2 to TRBJ1-6; perhaps TRBD1 as D (6 bases). CDR1 and CDR2 (germline): SGHTA, FQGNSA. The CDR3 loop spans 15 amino acids. V dropped 2 bases and J dropped 10 bases, with 15 bases sitting between them. Supplemented by reference TRBV7-2 and TRBJ1-6, the full variable domain reads GAGVSQSPSNKVTEKGKDVELRCDPISGHTALYWYRQSLGQGLEFLIYFQGNSAPDKSGLPSDRFSAERTGGSVSTLTIQRTQQEDSAVYLCASSLWVTGTSPLHFGNGTRLTVT.

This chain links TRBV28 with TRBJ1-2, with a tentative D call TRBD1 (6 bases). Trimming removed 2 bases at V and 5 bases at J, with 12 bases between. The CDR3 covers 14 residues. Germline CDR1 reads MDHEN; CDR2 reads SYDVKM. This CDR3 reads CASSLHRAEYGYTF. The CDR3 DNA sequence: TGTGCCAGCAGTTTACACAGGGCAGAGTATGGCTACACCTTC.

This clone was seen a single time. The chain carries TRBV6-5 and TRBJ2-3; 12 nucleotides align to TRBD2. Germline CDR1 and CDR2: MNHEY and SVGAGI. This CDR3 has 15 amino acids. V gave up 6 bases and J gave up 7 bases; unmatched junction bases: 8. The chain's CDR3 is CASRTSTSGSYTQYF. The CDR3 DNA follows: TGTGCCAGCAGAACGTCGACTAGCGGGAGTTATACGCAGTATTTT.

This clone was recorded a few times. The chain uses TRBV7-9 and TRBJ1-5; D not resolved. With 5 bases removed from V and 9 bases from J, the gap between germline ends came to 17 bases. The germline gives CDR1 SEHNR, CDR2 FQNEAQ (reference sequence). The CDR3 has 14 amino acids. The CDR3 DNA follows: TGTGCCAGCAGCCCCGAAGGAGAAAGACGGCCCCAGCATTTT. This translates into CASSPEGERRPQHF.

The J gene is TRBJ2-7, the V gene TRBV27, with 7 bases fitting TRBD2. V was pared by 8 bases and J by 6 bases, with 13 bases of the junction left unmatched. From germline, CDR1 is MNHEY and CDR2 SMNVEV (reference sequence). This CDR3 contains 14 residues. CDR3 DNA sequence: TGTGCCAGCGGACGGGCGGGAGACCGGGTCGAGCAGTACTTC. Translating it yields CASGRAGDRVEQYF.

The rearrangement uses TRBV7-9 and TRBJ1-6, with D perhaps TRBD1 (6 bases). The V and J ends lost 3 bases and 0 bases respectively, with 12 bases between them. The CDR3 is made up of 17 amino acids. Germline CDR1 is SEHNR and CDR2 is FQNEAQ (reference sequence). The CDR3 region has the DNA TGTGCCAGCAGCTTGGGGACAACTAGCTCCTATAATTCACCCCTCCACTTT. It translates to CASSLGTTSSYNSPLHF. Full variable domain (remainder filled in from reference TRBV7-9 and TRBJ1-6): DTGVSQNPRHKITKRGQNVTFRCDPISEHNRLYWYRQTLGQGPEFLTYFQNEAQLEKSRLLSDRFSAERPKGSFSTLEIQRTEQGDSAMYLCASSLGTTSSYNSPLHFGNGTRLTVT.

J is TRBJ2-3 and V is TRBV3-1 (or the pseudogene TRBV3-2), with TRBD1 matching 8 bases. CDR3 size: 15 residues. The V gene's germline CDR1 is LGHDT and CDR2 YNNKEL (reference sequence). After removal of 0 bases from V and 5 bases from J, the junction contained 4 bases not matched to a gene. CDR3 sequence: CASSQDPTGEDTQYF. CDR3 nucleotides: TGTGCCAGCAGCCAAGACCCGACAGGGGAAGATACGCAGTATTTT.

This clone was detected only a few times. The CDR3 coding sequence is TGTGCCAGCTCCCGCAACGGACAGCAGTCCTCTGGAAACACCATATATTTT. Translation: CASSRNGQQSSGNTIYF. The V gene is TRBV18, the J gene TRBJ1-3, with a weak D call TRBD1 (6 bases). Germline lookup yields CDR1 KGHSH and CDR2 LQKENI. Trimming cost V 6 bases and J 0 bases, with 18 bases left between them. CDR3 size: 17 residues.